Listed below are T cell receptor beta chains from one sample, sequenced in a study of shared clonotypes between healthy human individuals. Some clones are missing from TCRdb's copy, which holds only in-frame ones; the method was immunoSEQ multiplex PCR. The table has under 2,000,000 clones, roughly 94% seen once; the top ten hold approximately 1.2%. Sequenced: naive CD8+ T cells sorted from blood. The receptors were sampled from a man aged 18 to 35 in good health. Both conserved end residues are part of each CDR3. A D gene is named only where the DNA matches it firmly. Part of the rows lack a size; the others show once, few, many or a class for expanded clones.

J gene	clone size	D gene	V gene	CDR3 protein	CDR3 DNA
TRBJ2-7	-	TRBD2	TRBV6-1	CASTPGGTVSEQYF	TGTGCCAGCACCCCGGGGGGGACGGTGAGCGAGCAGTACTTC
TRBJ1-6	-	-	TRBV30	CAWSQDSYNSPLHF	TGTGCCTGGAGTCAGGACAGTTATAATTCACCCCTCCACTTT
TRBJ2-7	-	-	TRBV4-1	CASSLQRGPSYEQYF	TGCGCCAGCAGCCTGCAGAGGGGCCCCTCCTACGAGCAGTACTTC
TRBJ2-7	-	TRBD2	TRBV13	CASSSSRATSGTSYEQYF	TGTGCCAGCAGCTCTAGCCGAGCTACTAGCGGAACCTCCTACGAGCAGTACTTC
TRBJ2-1	-	-	TRBV11-2	CASSLDPGDVEQFF	TGTGCCAGCAGCTTAGATCCGGGGGACGTAGAGCAGTTCTTC
TRBJ2-7	-	TRBD1	TRBV10-1	CASSTTPGTGLYEQYF	TGCGCCAGCAGCACTACCCCCGGGACAGGGTTATACGAGCAGTACTTC
TRBJ2-1	-	-	TRBV6-1	CASSEGIGSYNEQFF	TGTGCCAGCAGTGAAGGAATAGGGTCGTACAATGAGCAGTTCTTC
TRBJ1-2	-	-	TRBV30	CAWTLGDYGYTF	TGTGCCTGGACCTTGGGGGACTATGGCTACACCTTC
TRBJ2-7	-	TRBD1	TRBV5-1	CASSPEEGASYEQYF	TGCGCCAGCAGCCCCGAAGAGGGGGCAAGTTACGAGCAGTACTTC
TRBJ1-6	once	-	TRBV6-5	CASSYAATAGNLHF	TGTGCCAGCAGTTACGCGGCCACAGCTGGTAACCTCCACTTT